The clone carrying this T cell receptor (beta chain) was seen a few times. The antigen is undetermined. The data were obtained in a study of early stage breast cancer tumors. Study-level background: Average read coverage per sample was approximately 9.4-fold.

Germline V gene lookup returns CDR1 GTSNPN and CDR2 SVGIG (reference sequence). Trimming removed 0 bases at V and 6 bases at J, with 3 bases between. The CDR3 loop spans 11 amino acids. Data came from immunoSEQ multiplex PCR; TCRdb stores just in-frame clones and leaves some out. This sample has over 40,000 clones; more than 70% occur once, and the top ten carry 3.4%. Study findings and constraints: Commonly generated sequences made up most enriched TCRB sequences shared between patients.

The chain couples TRBV30 to TRBJ1-5; unclear D gene. The sequenced sample was blood. The clonotype comes from a person aged 35 to 50 with breast cancer. This chain's CDR3 is CAWSVSQPQHF. The CDR3, as DNA: TGTGCCTGGAGTGTTAGTCAGCCCCAGCATTTT.